These T cell receptor beta chains were read from a single sample in a study of cytomegalovirus exposure and HLA in healthy donors. TCRdb's table, derived via immunoSEQ multiplex PCR, lists solely in-frame clones and lacks some. The sample table includes some 200,000 clones. Sequencing was done on a sample of PBMCs. The receptors were gathered from a woman under 30 in good health and CMV-seropositive. The CDR3 runs from the conserved cysteine through the conserved F or W. The order of the fields is CDR3 DNA, CDR3 protein, D gene, J gene, V gene. D genes are given only for firm matches.

CDR3nt: TGTGCCAGCAGCCCCCCCCGGACTACCTACTACAATGAGCAGTTCTTC; CDR3aa: CASSPPRTTYYNEQFF; d_gene: NA; j_gene: TRBJ2-1; v_gene: TRBV11-2
CDR3nt: TGTGCCAGCAGCTTGACAGGGGGCGTCTACAATGAGCAGTTCTTC; CDR3aa: CASSLTGGVYNEQFF; d_gene: TRBD1; j_gene: TRBJ2-1; v_gene: TRBV11-1
CDR3nt: TGTGCCAGCAGCTTAGTGGGTTCCGGGGAGGGCAATCAGCCCCAGCATTTT; CDR3aa: CASSLVGSGEGNQPQHF; d_gene: NA; j_gene: TRBJ1-5; v_gene: TRBV7-9
CDR3nt: TGTGCCTGGAGCCGACAGCAGTCAATGTACTTC; CDR3aa: CAWSRQQSMYF; d_gene: NA; j_gene: TRBJ2-5; v_gene: TRBV30
CDR3nt: TGTGCCTGGAGTAGTGGACAGGGTTTTGGCTACACCTTC; CDR3aa: CAWSSGQGFGYTF; d_gene: TRBD1; j_gene: TRBJ1-2; v_gene: TRBV30
CDR3nt: TGTGCCAGCAGTTTACTGGGGCTAGCGGGGTGGGAAAGCTCCTACAATGAGCAGTTCTTC; CDR3aa: CASSLLGLAGWESSYNEQFF; d_gene: TRBD2; j_gene: TRBJ2-1; v_gene: TRBV27
CDR3nt: TGTGCCAGCTCACCCAGCGGGAGGGGAAGGTACGAGCAGTACTTC; CDR3aa: CASSPSGRGRYEQYF; d_gene: TRBD2; j_gene: TRBJ2-7; v_gene: TRBV18
CDR3nt: TGTGCCAGCAGTGGGGACATATACAATGAGCAGTTCTTC; CDR3aa: CASSGDIYNEQFF; d_gene: NA; j_gene: TRBJ2-1; v_gene: TRBV2
CDR3nt: TGTGCCAGCAGCAGTCTCGGGGGGGCCAGAGATACGCAGTATTTT; CDR3aa: CASSSLGGARDTQYF; d_gene: TRBD2; j_gene: TRBJ2-3; v_gene: TRBV5-4
CDR3nt: TGTGCCAGCAGTTCCACAGGATCTGGAAACACCATATATTTT; CDR3aa: CASSSTGSGNTIYF; d_gene: NA; j_gene: TRBJ1-3; v_gene: TRBV27
CDR3nt: TGTGCCAGCAGCTCCCCCCGGGGTTTGAACACTGAAGCTTTCTTT; CDR3aa: CASSSPRGLNTEAFF; d_gene: NA; j_gene: TRBJ1-1; v_gene: TRBV13
CDR3nt: TGTGCCAGCAGCCAAGCGTTGCGCGGGGGGGCAGAGACCCAGTACTTC; CDR3aa: CASSQALRGGAETQYF; d_gene: TRBD2; j_gene: TRBJ2-5; v_gene: TRBV4-2
CDR3nt: TGCGCCAGCAGCAATAGCCCAGAGACCCAGTACTTC; CDR3aa: CASSNSPETQYF; d_gene: NA; j_gene: TRBJ2-5; v_gene: TRBV5-1
CDR3nt: TGTGCCAGCTCACCACAGGGGGCCCTTAACACTGAAGCTTTCTTT; CDR3aa: CASSPQGALNTEAFF; d_gene: TRBD1; j_gene: TRBJ1-1; v_gene: TRBV18
CDR3nt: TGTGCCACCAGCAGAGATCGGAAAACTAGTTCCTCCTACAATGAGCAGTTCTTC; CDR3aa: CATSRDRKTSSSYNEQFF; d_gene: NA; j_gene: TRBJ2-1; v_gene: TRBV15
CDR3nt: TGTGCCAGTTGGACCCAACAGGGCAATGAGCAGTTCTTC; CDR3aa: CASWTQQGNEQFF; d_gene: NA; j_gene: TRBJ2-1; v_gene: TRBV27
CDR3nt: TGCGCCAGCAGCTTAAACAGGGCATCCTACGAGCAGTACTTC; CDR3aa: CASSLNRASYEQYF; d_gene: NA; j_gene: TRBJ2-7; v_gene: TRBV5-1
CDR3nt: TGTGCCAGCAGTTCCCGGGACAGGGCTCGCTATGGCTACACCTTC; CDR3aa: CASSSRDRARYGYTF; d_gene: TRBD1; j_gene: TRBJ1-2; v_gene: TRBV6-6
CDR3nt: TGTGCCAGCAGTTCAACCAGGGGACCCCTCTATGGCTACACCTTC; CDR3aa: CASSSTRGPLYGYTF; d_gene: NA; j_gene: TRBJ1-2; v_gene: TRBV27
CDR3nt: TGTGCCAGCAGGGACACGGGCCTCCAAGGCGGCTATGGCTACACCTTC; CDR3aa: CASRDTGLQGGYGYTF; d_gene: NA; j_gene: TRBJ1-2; v_gene: TRBV2
CDR3nt: TGTGCCAGCAGTGACGCAGTTATGAACACTGAAGCTTTCTTT; CDR3aa: CASSDAVMNTEAFF; d_gene: NA; j_gene: TRBJ1-1; v_gene: TRBV2
CDR3nt: TGTGCCAGTAGTCGACAGGGGGTATACTATGGCTACACCTTC; CDR3aa: CASSRQGVYYGYTF; d_gene: TRBD1; j_gene: TRBJ1-2; v_gene: TRBV19
CDR3nt: TGTGCCAGCGGTGCTGACAGATTCTCCTACGAGCAGTACTTC; CDR3aa: CASGADRFSYEQYF; d_gene: NA; j_gene: TRBJ2-7; v_gene: TRBV6-1
CDR3nt: TGTGCCTGGAGTGTTTCTAGCGGTCAAGAGACCCAGTACTTC; CDR3aa: CAWSVSSGQETQYF; d_gene: TRBD2; j_gene: TRBJ2-5; v_gene: TRBV30
CDR3nt: TGTGCCAGCTCATCACGACAGGGTCGGGCTTTGAACACTGAAGCTTTCTTT; CDR3aa: CASSSRQGRALNTEAFF; d_gene: TRBD1; j_gene: TRBJ1-1; v_gene: TRBV18
CDR3nt: TGTGCCAGCAGTTTATGGGCCTCTCGACAGCTATATAGCAATCAGCCCCAGCATTTT; CDR3aa: CASSLWASRQLYSNQPQHF; d_gene: NA; j_gene: TRBJ1-5; v_gene: TRBV28
CDR3nt: TGTGCCAGCAGCTTGGGACTAGCAGACTACAATGAGCAGTTCTTC; CDR3aa: CASSLGLADYNEQFF; d_gene: TRBD2; j_gene: TRBJ2-1; v_gene: TRBV5-4
CDR3nt: TGTGCCAGCAGTGACGACAGTGACGTGAACACTGAAGCTTTCTTT; CDR3aa: CASSDDSDVNTEAFF; d_gene: NA; j_gene: TRBJ1-1; v_gene: TRBV2
CDR3nt: TGTGCCAGCAGTGTTTTGGGGGGGCAACGATTACACCAAGAGACCCAGTACTTC; CDR3aa: CASSVLGGQRLHQETQYF; d_gene: NA; j_gene: TRBJ2-5; v_gene: TRBV2
CDR3nt: TGTGCCAGCAGCCAAGGGACTAGCGGGGGTGGGGATGAGCAGTTCTTC; CDR3aa: CASSQGTSGGGDEQFF; d_gene: TRBD2; j_gene: TRBJ2-1; v_gene: TRBV4-2
CDR3nt: TGTGCCAGTAGTAGCGGGAGTATCAGCACAGATACGCAGTATTTT; CDR3aa: CASSSGSISTDTQYF; d_gene: TRBD2; j_gene: TRBJ2-3; v_gene: TRBV19
CDR3nt: TGTGCCAGCTCACCTACTACTTATCCGGCGGGGAACACCGGGGAGCTGTTTTTT; CDR3aa: CASSPTTYPAGNTGELFF; d_gene: NA; j_gene: TRBJ2-2; v_gene: TRBV18
CDR3nt: TGTGCCAGCAGCGGGACCGGGACTAGCGGGAGGAAGGTAGAGACCCAGTACTTC; CDR3aa: CASSGTGTSGRKVETQYF; d_gene: TRBD2; j_gene: TRBJ2-5; v_gene: TRBV5-6
CDR3nt: TGTGCCAGCAGCCCCCTGGGACTAGCGGGGGGGGCAGAGACCCAGTACTTC; CDR3aa: CASSPLGLAGGAETQYF; d_gene: TRBD2; j_gene: TRBJ2-5; v_gene: TRBV7-2
CDR3nt: TGTGCCAGCAGCTTACCCCAGGCGGGGTTTAGTGCTTTCTTT; CDR3aa: CASSLPQAGFSAFF; d_gene: NA; j_gene: TRBJ1-1; v_gene: TRBV7-9
CDR3nt: TGCGCCAGCAGCCAAGCCGGACAGGGATCTGGCTACACCTTC; CDR3aa: CASSQAGQGSGYTF; d_gene: TRBD1; j_gene: TRBJ1-2; v_gene: TRBV4-3
CDR3nt: TGTGCCAGCAGCCAAGACTATCGGGGGAACACTGAAGCTTTCTTT; CDR3aa: CASSQDYRGNTEAFF; d_gene: NA; j_gene: TRBJ1-1; v_gene: TRBV14
CDR3nt: TGCGCCAGCAGCCAAGAACGGGACAGCCGGGGCTACACCTTC; CDR3aa: CASSQERDSRGYTF; d_gene: TRBD1; j_gene: TRBJ1-2; v_gene: TRBV4-1
CDR3nt: TGTGCCAGCAGATCGGGACAGGCAATGAAGACCCAGTACTTC; CDR3aa: CASRSGQAMKTQYF; d_gene: TRBD1; j_gene: TRBJ2-5; v_gene: TRBV2
CDR3nt: TGTGCCAGCAGCTTAGCGGGACAGAATCAGCCCCAGCATTTT; CDR3aa: CASSLAGQNQPQHF; d_gene: TRBD1; j_gene: TRBJ1-5; v_gene: TRBV7-9
CDR3nt: TGTGCCAGCAGCTTCCCGGGAGTGACCTACAATGAGCAGTTCTTC; CDR3aa: CASSFPGVTYNEQFF; d_gene: NA; j_gene: TRBJ2-1; v_gene: TRBV7-8
CDR3nt: TGTGCCAGCAGAACGACTAGCGGGGGCGTGGGGGAGCAGTTCTTC; CDR3aa: CASRTTSGGVGEQFF; d_gene: TRBD2; j_gene: TRBJ2-1; v_gene: TRBV2
CDR3nt: TGCGCCAGCAGCCAGGCGGGACAGGGGGATTCACCCCTCCACTTT; CDR3aa: CASSQAGQGDSPLHF; d_gene: TRBD1; j_gene: TRBJ1-6; v_gene: TRBV4-3
CDR3nt: TGTGCCAGCAGCGAAACTAGCGGGAGAGATACGCAGTATTTT; CDR3aa: CASSETSGRDTQYF; d_gene: TRBD2; j_gene: TRBJ2-3; v_gene: TRBV7-9
CDR3nt: TGTGCCTGGAGTCCAGGGGGAACGAGTGAAAAACTGTTTTTT; CDR3aa: CAWSPGGTSEKLFF; d_gene: TRBD1; j_gene: TRBJ1-4; v_gene: TRBV30
CDR3nt: TGTGCCAGCAGTATCCGGACAGGGTGGACAGATACGCAGTATTTT; CDR3aa: CASSIRTGWTDTQYF; d_gene: TRBD1; j_gene: TRBJ2-3; v_gene: TRBV27
CDR3nt: TGTGCCAGCAGCCAAGATCTCCCAGCGGGGGTTAGCACAGATACGCAGTATTTT; CDR3aa: CASSQDLPAGVSTDTQYF; d_gene: TRBD2; j_gene: TRBJ2-3; v_gene: TRBV14
CDR3nt: TGTGCCAGCAGGACCTATAGCGGGGGTATTAGTGAGCAGTTCTTC; CDR3aa: CASRTYSGGISEQFF; d_gene: TRBD2; j_gene: TRBJ2-1; v_gene: TRBV6-6
CDR3nt: TGTGCCAGCAGCCAGGACAGGGGTGGACACAATGAGCAGTTCTTC; CDR3aa: CASSQDRGGHNEQFF; d_gene: TRBD1; j_gene: TRBJ2-1; v_gene: TRBV6-6
CDR3nt: TGCGCCAGCACTTCGGGACAGGGCTACGAGCAGTACTTC; CDR3aa: CASTSGQGYEQYF; d_gene: TRBD1; j_gene: TRBJ2-7; v_gene: TRBV10-2
CDR3nt: TGTGCCTGGGGACAGGGGGGTCCCGGGGAGCTGTTTTTT; CDR3aa: CAWGQGGPGELFF; d_gene: TRBD1; j_gene: TRBJ2-2; v_gene: TRBV30
CDR3nt: TGTGCCAGCTCACCGGGTTTGCAGGCTGAAGCTTTCTTT; CDR3aa: CASSPGLQAEAFF; d_gene: NA; j_gene: TRBJ1-1; v_gene: TRBV18
CDR3nt: TGTGCCAGCAGTCAGTTGTTCGCCTACGAGCAGTACTTC; CDR3aa: CASSQLFAYEQYF; d_gene: NA; j_gene: TRBJ2-7; v_gene: TRBV2
CDR3nt: TGTGCCAGCAGTCCTCCTAACAGGATTTTCTCCTACGAGCAGTACTTC; CDR3aa: CASSPPNRIFSYEQYF; d_gene: NA; j_gene: TRBJ2-7; v_gene: TRBV25-1
CDR3nt: TGTGCCAGCAGCGTAACAGGGATAAACACTGAAGCTTTCTTT; CDR3aa: CASSVTGINTEAFF; d_gene: NA; j_gene: TRBJ1-1; v_gene: TRBV9
CDR3nt: TGCGCCAGCAGCCAACTGGACATGGTCTCCTACAATGAGCAGTTCTTC; CDR3aa: CASSQLDMVSYNEQFF; d_gene: NA; j_gene: TRBJ2-1; v_gene: TRBV4-1
CDR3nt: TGTGCCAGCACGACGGGGGGGGTCATGAACACTGAAGCTTTCTTT; CDR3aa: CASTTGGVMNTEAFF; d_gene: NA; j_gene: TRBJ1-1; v_gene: TRBV6-1